The 28 T cell receptor beta chains listed next were all sequenced from one sample in a study of blood T cell repertoires in COVID-19. Profiled with immunoSEQ multiplex PCR; TCRdb holds only in-frame clones, not every one. This repertoire shows approximately 110,000 clones, 69% found once; its top ten account for about 6%. Sequencing used peripheral blood. The receptors originated from a man older than 75 with acute or convalescent COVID-19.

The V call is TRBV3-1 (or the pseudogene TRBV3-2), the J call TRBJ2-7, with 10 bases identical to TRBD2. The germline V gene has CDR1 LGHDT and CDR2 YNNKEL (reference sequence). Trimming cost V 0 bases and J 3 bases; bases outside gene matches: 14. The CDR3 length is 19 residues. CDR3 sequence: CASSQDTPREREGYYEQYF. As DNA, the CDR3 is TGTGCCAGCAGCCAAGATACCCCTCGTGAGCGGGAGGGTTACTACGAGCAGTACTTC.

This clone was picked up one time. This chain joins TRBV3-1 (or the pseudogene TRBV3-2) and TRBJ1-6; tentative D call: TRBD1 (5 bases). V shed 2 bases and J shed 8 bases, with 13 bases lying between them. This CDR3 is built from 15 residues. Germline lookup yields CDR1 LGHDT and CDR2 YNNKEL (reference sequence). The CDR3 here is CASSQLGQGDSPLHF. DNA for the CDR3: TGTGCCAGCAGCCAATTAGGCCAGGGCGATTCACCCCTCCACTTT.

The CDR3 reads CASSLEPKEVYEQYF. For the CDR3, the DNA is TGTGCCAGCAGCTTAGAACCTAAGGAGGTGTACGAGCAGTACTTC. V and J are TRBV7-2 and TRBJ2-7; D is perhaps TRBD2 (5 bases). The V end lost 1 base, the J end lost 4 bases, and 14 bases lay between the germline ends. Germline-derived CDR1 and CDR2 are SGHTA and FQGNSA. This CDR3 contains 15 residues.

The chain links TRBV24-1 to TRBJ2-3; D not certain. The CDR3 consists of 12 residues. Trimming cost V 9 bases and J 2 bases, with 8 bases left between them. CDR1 is KGHDR, CDR2 SFDVKD, per germline. The CDR3 here is CATSTTTDTQYF. The CDR3 DNA follows: TGTGCCACCTCAACAACCACAGATACGCAGTATTTT.

The gene calls are TRBV11-2 and TRBJ2-1; D might be TRBD2 (5 bases). This CDR3 is built from 15 residues. From germline, CDR1 is SGHAT and CDR2 FQNNGV. V lost 5 bases to trimming and J lost 5 bases, with 16 bases between them. The CDR3 region has the DNA TGTGCCAGCAGCCCCGACCGGGGAAGAGACAATGAGCAGTTCTTC. This translates into CASSPDRGRDNEQFF.

V and J are TRBV11-3 and TRBJ2-7; tentatively, D is TRBD1 (5 bases). Trimming took off 1 base at V and 5 bases at J, with 9 bases between the two ends. CDR1 and CDR2 from the germline V gene are SGHNT and YENEEA. The CDR3 length is 13 residues. The CDR3 sequence: CASSLAQGNEQYF. The DNA for the CDR3 is TGTGCCAGCAGCTTAGCCCAGGGTAACGAGCAGTACTTC.

This chain connects TRBV6-1 to TRBJ2-7; 11 positions agree with TRBD2. The CDR3 sequence is 14 residues long. V trimming: 5 bases; J trimming: 6 bases; junction bases outside the gene matches: 6. From germline, CDR1 is MNHNS and CDR2 SASEGT. Here the CDR3 reads CASSPLAGGGEQYF. CDR3 DNA: TGTGCCAGCAGTCCTCTAGCGGGGGGAGGCGAGCAGTACTTC.

V gene TRBV6-5 combines with J gene TRBJ2-7; D ambiguous. Trimming shortened V by 8 bases and J by 4 bases, and 15 bases separated the two germline ends. The CDR3 is 13 amino acids. Looked up from germline, CDR1 is MNHEY and CDR2 is SVGAGI. This chain's CDR3 is CASLTPGGYEQYF. As DNA, the CDR3 is TGTGCCAGCCTTACCCCCGGCGGATACGAGCAGTACTTC.

The chain couples TRBV6-5 to TRBJ2-5; tentatively, D is TRBD2 (6 bases). CDR1 and CDR2 (germline): MNHEY, SVGAGI. With 6 bases removed from V and 3 bases from J, the gap between germline ends came to 11 bases. The CDR3 has 13 amino acids. CDR3 sequence reads: CASRGTPKETQYF. The CDR3 DNA is TGTGCCAGCAGGGGGACTCCCAAAGAGACCCAGTACTTC.

J is TRBJ2-1 and V is TRBV6-2 or TRBV6-3, with D perhaps matching TRBD2 (6 bases). CDR1 and CDR2 (germline): MNHEY, SVGEGT. V lost 5 bases to trimming and J lost 15 bases, with 17 bases between them. The CDR3 sequence is 12 residues long. CDR3 amino acids: CASSNRQEGRFF. As DNA, the CDR3 is TGTGCCAGCAGTAACCGCCAGGAGGGGCGGTTCTTC.

This clone was counted ten times or more. The chain links TRBV7-2 to TRBJ2-2; 10 positions match TRBD2. Per the germline V gene, CDR1 is SGHTA and CDR2 is FQGNSA. The V and J ends lost 4 bases and 4 bases, in that order; junction bases with no gene match: 6. The CDR3 extends over 16 amino acids. The CDR3 region is CASSSGKREGTGELFF. The CDR3 DNA reads TGTGCCAGCAGCTCTGGGAAGCGGGAGGGCACCGGGGAGCTGTTTTTT.

At least ten counts were recorded for this clone. Other DNA sequences in this specimen translate into the identical CDR3. The chain uses TRBV7-9 and TRBJ2-2; 8 bases are shared with TRBD1. V shed 4 bases and J 3 bases; nucleotides not matched to a gene: 1. The germline V gene has CDR1 SEHNR and CDR2 FQNEAQ (reference sequence). The CDR3 runs 14 residues. CDR3 DNA sequence: TGTGCCAGCAGCTCACAGGGGGACACCGGGGAGCTGTTTTTT. Translating it yields CASSSQGDTGELFF.

The chain joins TRBV4-3 to TRBJ1-1, with D tentatively TRBD1 (6 bases). V was clipped by 2 bases and J by 6 bases, with 10 bases between them. This CDR3 comprises 13 residues. CDR1 and CDR2 (germline): LGHNA, YSLEER. The chain's CDR3 is CASSQRGGAEAFF. In DNA form, the CDR3 reads TGCGCCAGCAGCCAAAGGGGGGGAGCTGAAGCTTTCTTT.

This clone was seen a few times. The rearrangement links TRBV2 to TRBJ2-1; D is undetermined. Germline V gene lookup returns CDR1 SNHLY and CDR2 FYNNEI. CDR3 length equals 13 residues. V was pared by 8 bases and J by 0 bases, with 8 bases between. CDR3: CASLLRSYNEQFF. Written as DNA, the CDR3 is TGTGCCAGCCTCTTGCGCTCCTACAATGAGCAGTTCTTC.

V and J are TRBV28 and TRBJ2-7; weak D call: TRBD1 (5 bases). V was shortened by 6 bases and J by 5 bases, with 8 bases between the two germline ends. The CDR3 sequence is 11 residues long. CDR1 and CDR2 (germline): MDHEN, SYDVKM. The CDR3 reads CASRSRDEQYF. In DNA form, the CDR3 reads TGTGCCAGCAGGTCCAGGGACGAGCAGTACTTC.

This clone was counted only a few times. The chain uses TRBV9 and TRBJ2-1; no reliable D call. The CDR3 is 15 residues long. From germline, CDR1 is SGDLS and CDR2 YYNGEE. V was clipped by 0 bases and J by 2 bases, with 9 bases between them. CDR3 nucleotide sequence: TGTGCCAGCAGCGTAGGAACAACAACCTACAATGAGCAGTTCTTC. Protein product: CASSVGTTTYNEQFF.

This clone was found a few times. The chain has TRBV7-9 and TRBJ2-7, with 12 nucleotides matching TRBD1. The CDR3 totals 17 residues. Germline-derived CDR1 and CDR2 are SEHNR and FQNEAQ (reference sequence). The ends lost 5 bases at V and 3 bases at J; junction bases unmatched: 11. The CDR3 DNA sequence: TGTGCCAGCAGCCCCGGGCCGGGACAGGGGGCTAACTACGAGCAGTACTTC. Translation gives CASSPGPGQGANYEQYF.

The V call is TRBV18, the J call TRBJ1-1, with D perhaps matching TRBD1 (5 bases). The CDR3 has 14 amino acids. The V and J ends lost 3 bases and 3 bases respectively, with 11 bases between them. Germline V gene lookup returns CDR1 KGHSH and CDR2 LQKENI. CDR3 amino acids: CASSPQGADTEAFF. CDR3 DNA: TGTGCCAGCTCACCTCAAGGGGCCGACACTGAAGCTTTCTTT. Based on the CDR3 plus reference TRBV18 and TRBJ1-1, the full variable domain is NAGVMQNPRHLVRRRGQEARLRCSPMKGHSHVYWYRQLPEEGLKFMVYLQKENIIDESGMPKERFSAEFPKEGPSILRIQQVVRGDSAAYFCASSPQGADTEAFFGQGTRLTVV.

The chain is built from TRBV18 and TRBJ2-7; 8 bases agree with TRBD2. This CDR3 is built from 16 residues. Germline values: CDR1 KGHSH, CDR2 LQKENI. J gave up 7 bases and V 6 bases, and 17 bases lay outside the gene matches. The CDR3 loop reads CASSPRSSGRSGEQYF. CDR3 in DNA: TGTGCCAGCTCCCCCCGTTCCAGCGGGAGATCGGGGGAGCAGTACTTC.

The J gene is TRBJ1-1, the V gene TRBV28, with 7 bases lining up with TRBD1. With 6 bases clipped from V and 1 base from J, the junction kept 5 bases outside the gene matches. Germline loops: CDR1 MDHEN, CDR2 SYDVKM. CDR3 size: 14 residues. This CDR3 reads CASRTGQSNTEAFF. The CDR3 region has the DNA TGTGCCAGCAGGACGGGACAGTCGAACACTGAAGCTTTCTTT. The whole variable domain, filled in from reference TRBV28 and TRBJ1-1, reads DVKVTQSSRYLVKRTGEKVFLECVQDMDHENMFWYRQDPGLGLRLIYFSYDVKMKEKGDIPEGYSVSREKKERFSLILESASTNQTSMYLCASRTGQSNTEAFFGQGTRLTVV.

The chain has TRBV27 and TRBJ2-1; D is possibly TRBD2 (6 bases). The V end lost 5 bases, the J end lost 2 bases, and 16 bases lay between the germline ends. The V gene's germline CDR1 is MNHEY and CDR2 SMNVEV (reference sequence). This CDR3 has 16 residues. The CDR3 reads CASSQLGLPPYNEQFF. CDR3 nucleotide sequence: TGTGCCAGCAGTCAACTGGGACTTCCCCCCTACAATGAGCAGTTCTTC.

This clone was seen a handful of times. This sample includes further DNA sequences coding for the same CDR3. V and J are TRBV5-6 and TRBJ1-1; unclear D gene. Trimming took off 3 bases at V and 4 bases at J, with 7 bases between the two ends. Looked up from germline, CDR1 is SGHDT and CDR2 is YYEEEE. There are 12 residues in the CDR3. CDR3 DNA sequence: TGTGCCAGCAGCTCACACCGCACTGAAGCTTTCTTT. As protein: CASSSHRTEAFF.

The rearrangement uses TRBV27 and TRBJ2-4; 9 nucleotides align to TRBD1. The trim removed 5 bases at V and 3 bases at J, leaving 11 bases unmatched. Germline loops: CDR1 MNHEY, CDR2 SMNVEV (reference sequence). This CDR3 spans 17 amino acids. CDR3 sequence (DNA): TGTGCCAGCAGTCCCCGTCCCGGGACAGGGAACAAAAACATTCAGTACTTC. It yields the protein CASSPRPGTGNKNIQYF.

The chain carries TRBV7-9 and TRBJ2-3; D not certain. Trimming pared 0 bases from V and 0 bases from J, leaving 7 bases between. Germline CDR1 reads SEHNR; CDR2 reads FQNEAQ (reference sequence). The CDR3 loop spans 15 amino acids. The CDR3 bases are TGTGCCAGCAGCTTAGCCATAACTAGCACAGATACGCAGTATTTT. It yields the protein CASSLAITSTDTQYF.

The chain joins TRBV7-9 to TRBJ1-3; D not resolved. Trimming pared 0 bases from V and 0 bases from J, leaving 6 bases between. This CDR3 is 15 amino acids long. Per the germline V gene, CDR1 is SEHNR and CDR2 is FQNEAQ (reference sequence). The DNA of the CDR3 is TGTGCCAGCAGCTTAGCCCCCTACTCTGGAAACACCATATATTTT. This sequence encodes CASSLAPYSGNTIYF.

This sequence joins TRBV25-1 and TRBJ2-3; D might be TRBD2 (5 bases). V lost 5 bases to trimming and J lost 3 bases, with 12 bases between them. The CDR3 covers 14 residues. The germline CDR1 and CDR2 sequences are MGHDK and SYGVNS. As DNA, the CDR3 is TGTGCCAGCAGTTCCTCCGGCGGGACAGATACGCAGTATTTT. As protein: CASSSSGGTDTQYF.

The chain combines TRBV5-1 with TRBJ2-1; D is possibly TRBD1 (6 bases). Germline V gives CDR1 SGHRS, CDR2 YFSETQ. V lost 1 base, J lost 4 bases, and 15 bases lay in between. CDR3 length: 16 amino acids. The CDR3 DNA is TGCGCCAGCAGCTTGTGGGCAGGGGAAGGGTACAATGAGCAGTTCTTC. Its translation is CASSLWAGEGYNEQFF.

The chain combines TRBV24-1 with TRBJ2-5; no firm D call. V was shortened by 1 base and J by 3 bases, with 2 bases between the two germline ends. CDR1 KGHDR and CDR2 SFDVKD come from the germline V gene. The CDR3 runs to 12 residues. The CDR3 DNA is TGTGCCACCAGTGATTTCGAAGAGACCCAGTACTTC. This encodes CATSDFEETQYF.